This T cell receptor (beta chain) was recorded in a study of blood T cell repertoires in COVID-19. CDR3 size: 13 residues. The germline V gene has CDR1 SGHVS and CDR2 FNYEAQ. Trimming shortened V by 7 bases and J by 3 bases, and 10 bases separated the two germline ends. Some clones are missing from TCRdb's copy, which holds only in-frame ones; the method was immunoSEQ multiplex PCR. The sample has some 110,000 clones, around four fifths seen once. The rearrangement links TRBV7-6 to TRBJ1-3; D is perhaps TRBD1 (5 bases). The origin of this receptor is a man in his 60s with acute or convalescent COVID-19. Sequenced sample: peripheral blood. The CDR3 DNA is TGTGCCAGCAAAAGGGGTTTTGGAAACACCATATATTTT. It encodes CASKRGFGNTIYF.